One sample yielded the 4 T cell receptor beta chains listed below, sequenced in a study of T cell responses to AZD1222 COVID-19 vaccine. Assay used: immunoSEQ multiplex PCR; TCRdb lists only in-frame clones, some missing. The table includes about 49,000 clones, 70% to 80% detected once. The sequenced sample was peripheral blood, obtained on day 0 of AZD1222 vaccination. The source of these receptors is an adult in good health.

The chain carries TRBV6-5 and TRBJ1-2; D is unresolved. Germline V lookup: CDR1 MNHEY, CDR2 SVGAGI. The V end lost 2 bases, the J end lost 3 bases, and 13 bases lay between the germline ends. This CDR3 is built from 15 residues. The CDR3 DNA reads TGTGCCAGCAGTTACGGCCGGCCGGCAGACTATGGCTACACCTTC. It codes for CASSYGRPADYGYTF.

This chain uses TRBV4-1 with TRBJ1-5; D is possibly TRBD1 (6 bases). V was clipped by 1 base and J by 3 bases, with 13 bases between them. CDR3 size: 16 residues. Looked up from germline, CDR1 is MGHRA and CDR2 is YSYEKL. For the CDR3, the DNA is TGCGCCAGCAGCCAAGGGACAGTTTTTTACAATCAGCCCCAGCATTTT. Encoded protein: CASSQGTVFYNQPQHF.

The chain links TRBV18 to TRBJ2-7; TRBD1 matches at 10 bases. In germline, CDR1 is KGHSH, CDR2 LQKENI. With 5 bases clipped from V and 4 bases from J, the junction kept 14 bases outside the gene matches. The CDR3 is made up of 17 amino acids. CDR3 residues: CASSYQRPGTGAYEQYF. The CDR3 coding sequence is TGTGCCAGCTCATACCAGAGACCCGGGACAGGGGCTTACGAGCAGTACTTC.

The CDR3 region is CASNLEGGSYNEQFF. CDR3 in DNA: TGTGCCAGCAACCTAGAAGGGGGCTCCTACAATGAGCAGTTCTTC. The chain couples TRBV2 to TRBJ2-1, with D tentatively TRBD1 (6 bases). CDR3 length equals 15 residues. Trimming cost V 7 bases and J 0 bases, with 13 bases left between them. Looked up from germline, CDR1 is SNHLY and CDR2 is FYNNEI.